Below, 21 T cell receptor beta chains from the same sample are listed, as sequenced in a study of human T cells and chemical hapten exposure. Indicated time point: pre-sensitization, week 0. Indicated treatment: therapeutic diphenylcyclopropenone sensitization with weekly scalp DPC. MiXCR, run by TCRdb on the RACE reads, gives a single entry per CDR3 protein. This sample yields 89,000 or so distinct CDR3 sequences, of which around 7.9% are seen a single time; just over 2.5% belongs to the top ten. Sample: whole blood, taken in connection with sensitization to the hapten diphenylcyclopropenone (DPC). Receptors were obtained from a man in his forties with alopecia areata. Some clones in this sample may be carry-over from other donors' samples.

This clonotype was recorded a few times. CDR3 sequence (DNA): TGCGCCAGCAGCTTTCCTAGCGGCAATGAGCAGTTCTTC. This sequence encodes CASSFPSGNEQFF. The rearrangement uses TRBV5-1 and TRBJ2-1; 7 bases are shared with TRBD2. This CDR3 is 13 amino acids long. Germline V gives CDR1 SGHRS, CDR2 YFSETQ. The ends lost 2 bases at V and 6 bases at J; junction bases unmatched: 2.

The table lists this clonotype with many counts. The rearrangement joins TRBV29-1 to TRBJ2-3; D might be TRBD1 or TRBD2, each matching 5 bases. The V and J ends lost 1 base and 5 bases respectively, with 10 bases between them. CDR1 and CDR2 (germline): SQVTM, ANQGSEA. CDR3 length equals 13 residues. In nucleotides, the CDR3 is TGCAGCGTTGAAGCTGGGGGTGGAGATACGCAGTATTTT. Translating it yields CSVEAGGGDTQYF.

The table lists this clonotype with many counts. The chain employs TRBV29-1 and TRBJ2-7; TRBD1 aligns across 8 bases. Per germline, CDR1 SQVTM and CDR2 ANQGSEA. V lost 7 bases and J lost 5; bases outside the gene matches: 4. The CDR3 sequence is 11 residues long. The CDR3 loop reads CSGRTGHEQYF. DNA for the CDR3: TGCAGCGGGCGGACAGGGCACGAGCAGTACTTC.

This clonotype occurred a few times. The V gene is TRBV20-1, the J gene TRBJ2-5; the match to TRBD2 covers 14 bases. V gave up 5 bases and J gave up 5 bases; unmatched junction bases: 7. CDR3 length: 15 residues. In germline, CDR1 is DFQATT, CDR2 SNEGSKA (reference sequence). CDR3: CSAFGTSGSWETQYF. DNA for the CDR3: TGCAGTGCTTTCGGGACTAGCGGGAGCTGGGAGACCCAGTACTTC.

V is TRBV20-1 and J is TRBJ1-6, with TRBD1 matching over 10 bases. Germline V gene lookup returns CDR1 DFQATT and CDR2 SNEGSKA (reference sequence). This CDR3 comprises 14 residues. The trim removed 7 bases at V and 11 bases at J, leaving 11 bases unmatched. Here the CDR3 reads CSVGTGDLRAPLHF. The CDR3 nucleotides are TGCAGTGTGGGGACAGGGGACCTTAGGGCACCCCTCCACTTT.

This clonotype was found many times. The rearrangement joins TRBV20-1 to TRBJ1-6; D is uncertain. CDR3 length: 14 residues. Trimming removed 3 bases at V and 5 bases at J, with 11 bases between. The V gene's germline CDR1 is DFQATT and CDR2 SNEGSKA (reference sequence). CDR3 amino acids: CSARGGVDNSPLHF. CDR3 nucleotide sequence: TGCAGTGCTAGGGGTGGAGTCGATAATTCACCCCTCCACTTT.

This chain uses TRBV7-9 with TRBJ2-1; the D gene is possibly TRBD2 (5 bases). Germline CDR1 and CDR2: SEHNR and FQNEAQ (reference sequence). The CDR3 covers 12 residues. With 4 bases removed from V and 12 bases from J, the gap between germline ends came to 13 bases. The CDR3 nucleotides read TGTGCCAGCAGCTCTAGCATGGGGAGGCAGTTCTTC. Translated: CASSSSMGRQFF.

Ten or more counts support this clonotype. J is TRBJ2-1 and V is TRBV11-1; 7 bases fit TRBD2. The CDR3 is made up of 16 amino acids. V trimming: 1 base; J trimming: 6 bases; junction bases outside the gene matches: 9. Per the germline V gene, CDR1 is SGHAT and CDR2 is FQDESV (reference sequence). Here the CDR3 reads CASSLEHGGSGNEQFF. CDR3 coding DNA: TGTGCCAGCAGCTTAGAACACGGGGGGTCGGGCAATGAGCAGTTCTTC.

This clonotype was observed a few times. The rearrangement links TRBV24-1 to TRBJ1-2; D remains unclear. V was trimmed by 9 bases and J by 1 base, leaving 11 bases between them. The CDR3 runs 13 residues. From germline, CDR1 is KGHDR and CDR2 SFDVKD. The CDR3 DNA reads TGTGCCACCTCCCGAGGGATTAACTATGGCTACACCTTC. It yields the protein CATSRGINYGYTF.

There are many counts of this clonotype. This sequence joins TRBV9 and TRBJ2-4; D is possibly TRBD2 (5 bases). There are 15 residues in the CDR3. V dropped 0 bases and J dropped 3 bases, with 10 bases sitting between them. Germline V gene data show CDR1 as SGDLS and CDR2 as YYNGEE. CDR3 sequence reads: CASSVDEGLKNIQYF. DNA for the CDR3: TGTGCCAGCAGCGTAGATGAGGGCCTCAAAAACATTCAGTACTTC.

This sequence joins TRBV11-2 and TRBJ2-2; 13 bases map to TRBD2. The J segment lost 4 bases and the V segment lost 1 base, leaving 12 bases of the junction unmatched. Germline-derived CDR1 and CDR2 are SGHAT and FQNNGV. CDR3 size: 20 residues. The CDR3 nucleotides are TGTGCCAGCAGCTTAGGGGGACTAGCGGGACGGGAACCGTTCACCGGGGAGCTGTTTTTT. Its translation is CASSLGGLAGREPFTGELFF.

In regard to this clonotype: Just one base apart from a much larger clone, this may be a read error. The CDR3 loop reads CASSPQSGDNEQFF. As DNA, the CDR3 is TGTGCCAGCAGCCCGCAATCTGGAGACAATGAGCAGTTCTTC. The V and J genes are TRBV14 and TRBJ2-1, with unresolved D. The CDR3 is made up of 14 amino acids. V was pared by 4 bases and J by 5 bases, with 12 bases between. Per the germline V gene, CDR1 is SGHDN and CDR2 is FVKESK.

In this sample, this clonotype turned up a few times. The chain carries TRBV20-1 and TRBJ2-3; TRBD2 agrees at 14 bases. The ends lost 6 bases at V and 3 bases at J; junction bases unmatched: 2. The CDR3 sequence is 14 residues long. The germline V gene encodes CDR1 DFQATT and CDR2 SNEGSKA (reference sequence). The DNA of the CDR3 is TGCAGTGCAGGACTAGCGGGAGGTACAGATACGCAGTATTTT. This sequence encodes CSAGLAGGTDTQYF.

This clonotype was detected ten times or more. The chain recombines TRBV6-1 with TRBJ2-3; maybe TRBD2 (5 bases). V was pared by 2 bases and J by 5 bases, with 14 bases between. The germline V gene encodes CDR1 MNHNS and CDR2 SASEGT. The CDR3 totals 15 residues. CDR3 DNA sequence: TGTGCCAGCAGTGAAAGGAGGTCCTCCGGAGATACGCAGTATTTT. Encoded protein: CASSERRSSGDTQYF.

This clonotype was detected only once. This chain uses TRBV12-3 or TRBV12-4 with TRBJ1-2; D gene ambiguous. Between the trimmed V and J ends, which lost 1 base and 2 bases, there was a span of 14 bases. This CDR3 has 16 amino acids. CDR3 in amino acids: CASSLDKTTQNYGYTF. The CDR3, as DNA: TGTGCCAGCAGTTTAGATAAGACAACGCAGAACTATGGCTACACCTTC.

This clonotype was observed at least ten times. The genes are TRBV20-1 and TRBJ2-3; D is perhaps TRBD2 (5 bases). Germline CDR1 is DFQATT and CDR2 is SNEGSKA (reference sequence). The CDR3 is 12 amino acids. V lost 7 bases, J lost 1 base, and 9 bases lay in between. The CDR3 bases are TGCAGTGGCCTACTAGGCACAGATACGCAGTATTTT. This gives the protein CSGLLGTDTQYF.

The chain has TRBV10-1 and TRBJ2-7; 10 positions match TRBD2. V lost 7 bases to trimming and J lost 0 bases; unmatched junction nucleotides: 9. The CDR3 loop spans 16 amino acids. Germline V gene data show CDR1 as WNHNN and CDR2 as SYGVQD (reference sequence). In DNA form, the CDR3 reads TGCGCCAGCAATCCGAATCTAGCGGGGGACTCCTACGAGCAGTACGTC. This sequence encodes CASNPNLAGDSYEQYV.

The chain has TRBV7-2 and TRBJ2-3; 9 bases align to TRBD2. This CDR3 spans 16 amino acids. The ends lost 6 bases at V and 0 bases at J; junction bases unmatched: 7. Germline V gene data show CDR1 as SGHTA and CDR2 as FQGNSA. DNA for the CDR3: TGTGCCAGCAGTCGTCACACTAGCGGGAGCACAGATACGCAGTATTTT. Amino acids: CASSRHTSGSTDTQYF. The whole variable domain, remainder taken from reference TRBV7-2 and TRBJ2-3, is GAGVSQSPSNKVTEKGKDVELRCDPISGHTALYWYRQSLGQGLEFLIYFQGNSAPDKSGLPSDRFSAERTGGSVSTLTIQRTQQEDSAVYLCASSRHTSGSTDTQYFGPGTRLTVL.

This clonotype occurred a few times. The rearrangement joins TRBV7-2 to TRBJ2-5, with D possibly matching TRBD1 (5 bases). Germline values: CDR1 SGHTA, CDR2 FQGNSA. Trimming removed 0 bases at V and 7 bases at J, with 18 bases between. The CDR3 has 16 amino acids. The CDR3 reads CASSLAPIAGAGTQYF. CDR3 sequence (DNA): TGTGCCAGCAGCTTAGCGCCCATTGCTGGGGCCGGGACCCAGTACTTC.

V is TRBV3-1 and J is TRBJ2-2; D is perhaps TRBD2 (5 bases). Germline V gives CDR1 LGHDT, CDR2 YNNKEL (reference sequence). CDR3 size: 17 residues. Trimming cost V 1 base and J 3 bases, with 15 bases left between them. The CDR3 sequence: CASSQVESGLYTGELFF. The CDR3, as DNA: TGTGCCAGCAGCCAAGTTGAGAGCGGACTCTACACCGGGGAGCTGTTTTTT.

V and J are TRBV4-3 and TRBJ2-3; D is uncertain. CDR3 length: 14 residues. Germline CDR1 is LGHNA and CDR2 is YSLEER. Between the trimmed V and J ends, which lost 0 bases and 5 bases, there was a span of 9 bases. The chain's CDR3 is CASSQDRALDTQYF. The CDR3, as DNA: TGCGCCAGCAGCCAAGATCGGGCGCTAGATACGCAGTATTTT.